This T cell receptor beta chain is from a study of glioma-infiltrating T cells. The iRepertoire nested amplicon-rescue multiplex PCR amplified TCR alpha and beta CDR3s from RNA. TCRdb passed the multiplex PCR reads through MiXCR, listing each CDR3 protein once. The sample has around 350,000 distinct CDR3 sequences; more than 35% are singletons. Germline trimming cut 6 bases from V and 0 bases from J; bases unmatched to any gene: 8. The CDR3 has 16 residues. In germline, CDR1 is MNHEY, CDR2 SMNVEV (reference sequence). Sequenced material: glioma tissue, nonneoplastic brain tissue, or PBMCs (not recorded which). The TCR originated in a human donor with low-grade glioma or glioblastoma, undergoing nonglioma brain surgery, or in good health (not recorded which). The genes are TRBV27 and TRBJ2-5; 9 bases line up with TRBD2. CDR3 region: CASSPRLAGYQETQYF. CDR3 bases: TGTGCCAGCAGCCCCCGGCTAGCGGGGTACCAAGAGACCCAGTACTTC.